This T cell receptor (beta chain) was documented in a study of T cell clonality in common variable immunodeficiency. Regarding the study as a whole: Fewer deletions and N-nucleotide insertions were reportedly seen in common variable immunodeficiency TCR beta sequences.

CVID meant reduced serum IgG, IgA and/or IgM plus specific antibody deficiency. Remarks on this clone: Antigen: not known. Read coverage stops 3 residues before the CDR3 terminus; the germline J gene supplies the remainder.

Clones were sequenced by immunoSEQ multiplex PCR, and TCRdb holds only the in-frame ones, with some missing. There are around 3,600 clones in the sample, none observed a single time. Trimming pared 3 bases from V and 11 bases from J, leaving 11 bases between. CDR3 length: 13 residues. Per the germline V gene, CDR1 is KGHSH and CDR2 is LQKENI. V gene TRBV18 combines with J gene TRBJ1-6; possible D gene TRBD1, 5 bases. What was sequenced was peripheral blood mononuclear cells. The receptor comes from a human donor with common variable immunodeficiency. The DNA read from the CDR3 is TGTGCCAGCTCACCCGAGGGGAGACCACCC. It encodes CASSPEGRPP. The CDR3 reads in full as CASSPEGRPPLHF.